This record covers a single T cell receptor (beta chain). This sample stems from a study of CD8+CD57+ T cells in acquired aplastic anemia. TCR beta VDJ and CDR3 profiles were obtained from a genomic DNA template. In TCRdb, the reads were re-called with MiXCR into one record per CDR3 protein. The table has 400,000 to 450,000 distinct CDR3 sequences, about two thirds seen once. V was shortened by 10 bases and J by 5 bases, with 15 bases between the two germline ends. The CDR3 totals 13 residues. The V gene is TRBV12-3 or TRBV12-4, the J gene TRBJ2-1; D possibly corresponds to TRBD2 (5 bases). The origin of this receptor is a human donor in good health, serving as a control. The sample taken for sequencing was sorted CD4+, CD8+, or CD8+CD57+ T cells (not recorded which) from PBMCs. CDR3 bases: TGTGCCACCAGAGAAGACTATCACAATGAGCAGTTCTTC. Protein: CATREDYHNEQFF.